These 23 T cell receptor beta chains were all obtained from the same sample, sequenced in a study of blood T cell repertoires in COVID-19. The table came from immunoSEQ multiplex PCR; TCRdb's copy has only in-frame clones and leaves some out. The table lists 200,000 or so clones, 80% to 90% of them singletons. The sequenced sample was peripheral blood. The receptor set was obtained from a woman aged 60 to 75 who had recovered from COVID-19.

The genes are TRBV2 and TRBJ2-7, with a possible D match to TRBD2 (5 bases). CDR1 SNHLY and CDR2 FYNNEI come from the germline V gene. Trimming pared 5 bases from V and 1 base from J, leaving 9 bases between. This CDR3 has 13 amino acids. As DNA, the CDR3 is TGTGCCAGCAGTCCGGCGGGTTCCTACGAGCAGTACTTC. It is translated as CASSPAGSYEQYF. The full variable domain, rest sourced from reference TRBV2 and TRBJ2-7, is EPEVTQTPSHQVTQMGQEVILRCVPISNHLYFYWYRQILGQKVEFLVSFYNNEISEKSEIFDDQFSVERPDGSNFTLKIRSTKLEDSAMYFCASSPAGSYEQYFGPGTRLTVT.

About this clone: Germline is not matched at one junction end, which may reflect a read error. In nucleotides, the CDR3 is TGTCCCAGCAGTGGGGGACTAGCGGGGGGTTTAGGGTCGACAGATACGCAGTATTTT. As protein: CPSSGGLAGGLGSTDTQYF. This chain uses TRBV6-1 with TRBJ2-3; TRBD2 matches at 15 bases. The CDR3 runs 19 residues. The germline CDR1 and CDR2 sequences are MNHNS and SASEGT.

The V call is TRBV7-8, the J call TRBJ1-1, with a possible D match to TRBD1 (6 bases). Germline assignment: CDR1 SGHVS and CDR2 FQNEAQ. CDR3 length: 16 amino acids. Trimming shortened V by 3 bases and J by 1 base, and 15 bases separated the two germline ends. This chain's CDR3 is CASSFPRQDPNTEAFF. For the CDR3, the DNA is TGTGCCAGCAGCTTCCCGAGACAGGACCCGAACACTGAAGCTTTCTTT.

The chain combines TRBV12-3 or TRBV12-4 with TRBJ2-7, with D perhaps TRBD2 (6 bases). The CDR3 extends over 12 amino acids. The germline V and J ends were trimmed by 7 bases and 6 bases, with 13 bases remaining between them. The CDR3 sequence is CASKVGGTEQYF. CDR3 sequence (DNA): TGTGCCAGCAAGGTGGGGGGTACCGAGCAGTACTTC.

CDR3 protein: CALGQRSSEAFF. CDR3 DNA sequence: TGTGCCTTGGGGCAGAGGTCTTCTGAAGCTTTCTTT. The chain links TRBV30 to TRBJ1-1; D perhaps matches TRBD1 (5 bases). This CDR3 contains 12 residues. The V end lost 7 bases, the J end lost 6 bases, and 15 bases lay between the germline ends. Germline CDR1 and CDR2: GTSNPN and SVGIG (reference sequence). Supplemented by reference TRBV30 and TRBJ1-1, the full variable domain reads SQTIHQWPATLVQPVGSPLSLECTVEGTSNPNLYWYRQAAGRGLQLLFYSVGIGQISSEVPQNLSASRPQDRQFILSSKKLLLSDSGFYLCALGQRSSEAFFGQGTRLTVV.

The CDR3 spells CASSQWPGASSGNTIYF. Here the CDR3 DNA reads TGTGCCAGCAGCCAGTGGCCAGGGGCAAGCTCTGGAAACACCATATATTTT. The gene calls are TRBV7-6 and TRBJ1-3; D possibly corresponds to TRBD1 (6 bases). CDR1 is SGHVS and CDR2 is FNYEAQ in the germline V gene. V shed 5 bases and J shed 0 bases, with 17 bases lying between them. The CDR3 totals 17 residues.

The rearrangement links TRBV7-9 to TRBJ2-5, with 14 positions matching TRBD2. The CDR3 loop spans 17 amino acids. The J segment lost 4 bases and the V segment lost 5 bases, leaving 9 bases of the junction unmatched. Germline assignment: CDR1 SEHNR and CDR2 FQNEAQ (reference sequence). CDR3 in DNA: TGTGCCAGCAGCAAAGGACTAGCGGGAGGAGGCGGAGAGACCCAGTACTTC. Its translation: CASSKGLAGGGGETQYF.

The rearrangement uses TRBV7-9 and TRBJ2-5; tentative D call: TRBD1 (6 bases). The germline V gene encodes CDR1 SEHNR and CDR2 FQNEAQ (reference sequence). The CDR3 consists of 14 residues. V lost 1 base and J 2 bases, leaving 8 bases between the germline ends. CDR3 sequence (DNA): TGTGCCAGCAGCTTAGTGGACAGACAAGAGACCCAGTACTTC. Its protein product is CASSLVDRQETQYF.

The chain carries TRBV9 and TRBJ2-7; no reliable D call. This CDR3 comprises 10 residues. Germline V CDR1 and CDR2: SGDLS, YYNGEE. Trimming shortened V by 1 base and J by 6 bases, and 2 bases separated the two germline ends. Written as DNA, the CDR3 is TGTGCCAGCAGCGTACGCGAGCAGTACTTC. Translating it yields CASSVREQYF. Full variable domain (missing parts from reference TRBV9 and TRBJ2-7): DSGVTQTPKHLITATGQRVTLRCSPRSGDLSVYWYQQSLDQGLQFLIQYYNGEERAKGNILERFSAQQFPDLHSELNLSSLELGDSALYFCASSVREQYFGPGTRLTVT.

The chain combines TRBV30 with TRBJ1-1; D perhaps matches TRBD1 (5 bases). V dropped 2 bases and J dropped 5 bases, with 18 bases sitting between them. Looked up from germline, CDR1 is GTSNPN and CDR2 is SVGIG (reference sequence). The CDR3 runs to 15 residues. The CDR3 here is CAWSKKGAKGTEAFF. CDR3 in DNA: TGTGCCTGGAGTAAAAAAGGGGCGAAGGGTACTGAAGCTTTCTTT.

This clone was counted once. The V and J genes are TRBV21-1 and TRBJ2-7; TRBD1 was called by the table and not checked on the DNA. TRBV21-1 is classified as a pseudogene. The length of the CDR3 is 15 residues. The CDR3 spells CASNNKTGETYEQYF. The CDR3, as DNA: TGTGCCAGCAACAACAAGACAGGGGAAACCTACGAGCAGTACTTC.

This clone was observed a handful of times. The chain joins TRBV2 to TRBJ2-2; 7 nucleotides match TRBD1. The trim removed 6 bases at V and 5 bases at J, leaving 12 bases unmatched. Germline loops: CDR1 SNHLY, CDR2 FYNNEI. The CDR3 has 16 amino acids. CDR3 residues: CASSGTVLKQTGELFF. The CDR3 DNA reads as TGTGCCAGCAGCGGGACAGTTCTAAAACAAACCGGGGAGCTGTTTTTT.

The chain employs TRBV19 and TRBJ2-7; 9 bases fit TRBD1. Germline trimming cut 8 bases from V and 3 bases from J; bases unmatched to any gene: 8. The CDR3 consists of 14 residues. The germline gives CDR1 LNHDA, CDR2 SQIVND (reference sequence). The CDR3: CASRPGQGFYEQYF. Here the CDR3 DNA reads TGTGCCAGTCGTCCGGGACAGGGATTCTACGAGCAGTACTTC. Full variable domain (missing parts from reference TRBV19 and TRBJ2-7): DGGITQSPKYLFRKEGQNVTLSCEQNLNHDAMYWYRQDPGQGLRLIYYSQIVNDFQKGDIAEGYSVSREKKESFPLTVTSAQKNPTAFYLCASRPGQGFYEQYFGPGTRLTVT.

The rearrangement links TRBV6-6 to TRBJ1-2; possibly TRBD1 for D (6 bases). CDR1 MNHNY and CDR2 SVGAGI come from the germline V gene (reference sequence). V was trimmed by 2 bases and J by 6 bases, leaving 10 bases between them. The CDR3 sequence is 13 residues long. CDR3 DNA sequence: TGTGCCAGCAGTTACAACAGGGAAGATGGCTACACCTTC. This sequence encodes CASSYNREDGYTF.

This chain connects TRBV4-1 to TRBJ2-7, with D perhaps matching TRBD2 (5 bases). This CDR3 comprises 17 residues. V gave up 2 bases and J gave up 6 bases, with 23 bases separating them. Per germline, CDR1 MGHRA and CDR2 YSYEKL. The CDR3 nucleotides read TGCGCCAGCAGCCAACGGCCTCCGGACTTATGGGATGGCGAGCAGTACTTC. It translates to CASSQRPPDLWDGEQYF.

V gene TRBV7-9 combines with J gene TRBJ2-6; the D gene is possibly TRBD1 (5 bases). The CDR3 runs 18 residues. The V end lost 1 base, the J end lost 4 bases, and 17 bases lay between the germline ends. The germline V gene encodes CDR1 SEHNR and CDR2 FQNEAQ (reference sequence). The CDR3 sequence is CASSLDRIFSGGANVLTF. CDR3 sequence (DNA): TGTGCCAGCAGCTTAGACAGGATATTTTCAGGAGGGGCCAACGTCCTGACTTTC.

V gene TRBV6-5 combines with J gene TRBJ1-2, with 9 bases aligning to TRBD1. CDR1 MNHEY and CDR2 SVGAGI come from the germline V gene. CDR3 size: 14 residues. V shed 6 bases and J 5 bases; nucleotides not matched to a gene: 7. The chain's CDR3 is CASSPGQGGYGYTF. In DNA form, the CDR3 reads TGTGCCAGCAGCCCGGGACAGGGTGGGTATGGCTACACCTTC.

This clone was seen a single time. V and J are TRBV28 and TRBJ2-2; the D gene is possibly TRBD2 (6 bases). CDR1 and CDR2 (germline): MDHEN, SYDVKM. The length of the CDR3 is 15 residues. The germline V and J ends were trimmed by 3 bases and 6 bases, with 14 bases remaining between them. CDR3 in amino acids: CASSLLAVRSGELFF. CDR3 DNA: TGTGCCAGCAGTTTGTTAGCGGTGCGTTCCGGGGAGCTGTTTTTT.

This clone was recorded only once. The V gene is TRBV18, the J gene TRBJ1-3; D unresolved. This CDR3 spans 15 amino acids. Deletions cut 6 bases from V and 0 bases from J, with 12 bases between. Germline loops: CDR1 KGHSH, CDR2 LQKENI. This chain's CDR3 is CASSPSMSSGNTIYF. The CDR3 nucleotides read TGTGCCAGCTCCCCATCAATGAGCTCTGGAAACACCATATATTTT.

This clone appeared a few times. The chain recombines TRBV7-2 with TRBJ2-5; 15 nucleotides match TRBD2. This CDR3 has 17 amino acids. The V gene end was trimmed by 5 bases and the J gene end by 5 bases; junction bases not matched to a gene: 9. Germline V gene data show CDR1 as SGHTA and CDR2 as FQGNSA. CDR3 amino acids: CASSPLGLAGGLETQYF. CDR3 coding DNA: TGTGCCAGCAGCCCCCTCGGACTAGCGGGGGGGCTGGAGACCCAGTACTTC.

The chain combines TRBV27 with TRBJ2-1; 8 bases are a match to TRBD2. V trimming: 3 bases; J trimming: 2 bases; junction bases outside the gene matches: 3. CDR1 MNHEY and CDR2 SMNVEV come from the germline V gene (reference sequence). This CDR3 spans 15 amino acids. The CDR3 DNA reads as TGTGCCAGCAGTTTGGGGCGGGGGGCCTACAATGAGCAGTTCTTC. Protein sequence: CASSLGRGAYNEQFF.

The chain recombines TRBV30 with TRBJ2-7; D is perhaps TRBD2 (7 bases). Between the trimmed V and J ends, which lost 0 bases and 6 bases, there was a span of 12 bases. CDR1 is GTSNPN, CDR2 SVGIG, per germline (reference sequence). CDR3 length: 13 amino acids. The chain's CDR3 is CAWSVRGASEQYF. CDR3 coding DNA: TGTGCCTGGAGTGTACGGGGGGCGAGCGAGCAGTACTTC.

The CDR3 DNA is TGTGCCATCAGAACCGGGACTAAAGCAGATACGCAGTATTTT. Its translation is CAIRTGTKADTQYF. This chain connects TRBV10-3 to TRBJ2-3; TRBD2 agrees at 7 bases. The CDR3 length is 14 residues. After removal of 6 bases from V and 4 bases from J, the junction contained 7 bases not matched to a gene. CDR1 and CDR2 from the germline V gene are ENHRY and SYGVKD.